The 21 T cell receptor beta chains below were found in one sample sequenced in a study of regulatory T cells in long-lasting Graves disease. According to the study, TCR beta libraries were built with iRepertoire HTBI primers and CDR3-region Arm-PCR. TCRdb called the multiplex PCR reads again in MiXCR, with one record for every CDR3 protein. Of more than 300,000 distinct CDR3 sequences listed, roughly a sixth are singletons. As for time point: newly diagnosed GD, antithyroid drugs for less than 3 months. The TCR library was made from RNA extracted from PBMCs. The source material was peripheral blood mononuclear cells (PBMCs), sampled at new diagnosis, from a patient treated with antithyroid drugs. The receptors come from a female donor with Graves disease.

This clonotype was detected many times. J is TRBJ1-5 and V is TRBV25-1, with 7 bases matching TRBD1. CDR1 and CDR2 from the germline V gene are MGHDK and SYGVNS. The CDR3 has 13 residues. Trimming cost V 4 bases and J 5 bases; bases outside gene matches: 2. This CDR3 is CASSGQGYQPQHF. CDR3 nucleotide sequence: TGTGCCAGCAGTGGACAGGGCTATCAGCCCCAGCATTTT.

As for this clonotype: A much bigger clone sits one base away, suggesting this may be a read error. The rearrangement links TRBV6-2 or TRBV6-3 to TRBJ1-5; 8 bases fit TRBD1. V dropped 6 bases and J dropped 2; count of bases not matched to a gene: 9. CDR3 length equals 16 residues. Germline CDR1 and CDR2: MNHEY and SVGEGT. The CDR3 region is CASRGNTGGGNQPQHF. CDR3 coding DNA: TGTGCCAGCAGAGGTAACACAGGGGGTGGCAATCAGCCCCAGCATTTT.

The table lists this clonotype with many counts. This chain uses TRBV2 with TRBJ1-6, with 12 bases fitting TRBD1. Trimming removed 3 bases from V and 10 bases from J; junction bases left unmatched: 4. The germline V gene has CDR1 SNHLY and CDR2 FYNNEI. The CDR3 sequence is 15 residues long. Here the CDR3 reads CASSEGQGAGSPLHF. CDR3 coding DNA: TGTGCCAGCAGTGAGGGACAGGGGGCGGGGTCACCCCTCCACTTT.

This clonotype has at least ten counts. This chain connects TRBV4-1 to TRBJ2-1; TRBD2 matches at 11 bases. Losses at the gene ends were 4 bases for V and 5 bases for J; bases not matched to a gene: 10. The CDR3 is 17 residues long. Germline assignment: CDR1 MGHRA and CDR2 YSYEKL. The CDR3 loop is CASSRTGLGLADNEQFF. The DNA of the CDR3 is TGCGCCAGCAGCCGGACCGGTCTGGGACTAGCGGACAATGAGCAGTTCTTC.

This clonotype was observed at least ten times. The chain is built from TRBV2 and TRBJ1-2; TRBD1 aligns across 12 bases. The V and J ends lost 4 bases and 8 bases, in that order; junction bases with no gene match: 8. This CDR3 is 15 amino acids long. Germline V CDR1 and CDR2: SNHLY, FYNNEI. As DNA, the CDR3 is TGTGCCAGCAGTGTCCTGGGACAGGGGGCCGACGGCTACACCTTC. It yields the protein CASSVLGQGADGYTF.

Concerning this clonotype itself: A read error is possible here, since a much larger clone lies one base away. Without the conserved terminal phenylalanine or tryptophan, this CDR3 likely stems from a read error. The gene calls are TRBV27 and TRBJ1-1; a possible D gene is TRBD1 (5 bases). Germline CDR1 MNHEY, CDR2 SMNVEV (reference sequence). Trimming shortened V by 3 bases and J by 4 bases, and 12 bases separated the two germline ends. The CDR3 has 14 residues. The chain's CDR3 is CASSLRGMGTEAFL. The DNA for the CDR3 is TGTGCCAGCAGTTTGAGGGGCATGGGCACTGAAGCTTTCCTT.

The sample holds many counts of this clonotype. J is TRBJ2-6 and V is TRBV7-9; D not resolved. Germline V gene data show CDR1 as SEHNR and CDR2 as FQNEAQ (reference sequence). The CDR3 is made up of 17 amino acids. With 3 bases removed from V and 1 base from J, the gap between germline ends came to 13 bases. The CDR3 loop is CASSFIGRGSGANVLTF. CDR3 in DNA: TGTGCCAGCAGCTTTATTGGACGCGGATCTGGGGCCAACGTCCTGACTTTC.

This clonotype has more than one count but fewer than ten. The chain combines TRBV6-1 with TRBJ2-7; D tentatively fits TRBD1 or TRBD2 (5 bases each). The CDR3 is made up of 15 amino acids. Germline CDR1 and CDR2: MNHNS and SASEGT. The V gene lost 7 bases and the J gene lost 0 bases, with 16 bases spanning the gap. The chain's CDR3 is CASTRGRRDSYEQYF. DNA for the CDR3: TGTGCCAGCACCCGGGGACGGCGTGACTCCTACGAGCAGTACTTC.

In regard to this clonotype: A much larger clone sits a single nucleotide away, making a read error possible. The CDR3: CASREQGYYGYTF. The CDR3 coding sequence is TGTGCCAGTAGAGAACAGGGATACTATGGCTACACCTTC. The chain employs TRBV19 and TRBJ1-2, with TRBD1 as a possible D gene (6 bases). The CDR3 extends over 13 amino acids. The V gene lost 6 bases and the J gene lost 3 bases, with 11 bases spanning the gap. The germline V gene has CDR1 LNHDA and CDR2 SQIVND (reference sequence).

At least ten counts were recorded for this clonotype. The genes are TRBV29-1 and TRBJ2-1; D may be TRBD1 or TRBD2 (5 bases each). Per the germline V gene, CDR1 is SQVTM and CDR2 is ANQGSEA. Deletions cut 4 bases from V and 8 bases from J, with 9 bases between. There are 11 residues in the CDR3. Here the CDR3 reads CSVGTGHEQFF. DNA for the CDR3: TGCAGCGTTGGCACGGGGCATGAGCAGTTCTTC.

This clonotype was found many times. V usage is TRBV7-9 and J usage is TRBJ2-7, with 9 nucleotides matching TRBD1. Germline CDR1 and CDR2: SEHNR and FQNEAQ (reference sequence). The CDR3 has 15 amino acids. V dropped 5 bases and J dropped 1; count of bases not matched to a gene: 6. CDR3 in amino acids: CASSQEGQGSYEQYF. CDR3 in DNA: TGTGCCAGCAGCCAGGAAGGACAGGGGTCCTACGAGCAGTACTTC.

In this sample, this clonotype turned up many times. The rearrangement links TRBV19 to TRBJ2-5; 15 bases line up with TRBD2. This CDR3 comprises 16 residues. Germline CDR1 and CDR2: LNHDA and SQIVND (reference sequence). J gave up 2 bases and V 3 bases, and 1 base lay outside the gene matches. The CDR3 DNA reads as TGTGCCAGTAGTATGGGACTAGCGGGAGGTCAAGAGACCCAGTACTTC. It translates to CASSMGLAGGQETQYF.

There are many counts of this clonotype. The rearrangement links TRBV20-1 to TRBJ1-4, with 9 positions matching TRBD1. This CDR3 contains 16 residues. V was pared by 2 bases and J by 4 bases, with 8 bases of the junction left unmatched. Germline CDR1 is DFQATT and CDR2 is SNEGSKA (reference sequence). As DNA, the CDR3 is TGCAGTGCTAGATTCATACAGGGGGCGATTAATGAAAAACTGTTTTTT. This sequence encodes CSARFIQGAINEKLFF.

The chain recombines TRBV10-3 with TRBJ2-5; 7 positions match TRBD2. From germline, CDR1 is ENHRY and CDR2 SYGVKD. The CDR3 runs 16 residues. The V gene end was trimmed by 6 bases and the J gene end by 4 bases; junction bases not matched to a gene: 14. This CDR3 reads CAISPGLAVQSETQYF. The CDR3 nucleotides are TGTGCCATCAGCCCTGGGCTAGCGGTTCAATCAGAGACCCAGTACTTC.

This chain links TRBV25-1 with TRBJ1-2, with 7 bases lining up with TRBD1. With 5 bases clipped from V and 2 bases from J, the junction kept 17 bases outside the gene matches. This CDR3 spans 18 amino acids. CDR1 MGHDK and CDR2 SYGVNS come from the germline V gene. The CDR3 reads CASSWGGGTGVTNYGYTF. In nucleotides, the CDR3 is TGTGCCAGCAGTTGGGGTGGGGGAACAGGGGTTACGAACTATGGCTACACCTTC.

This sequence joins TRBV27 and TRBJ2-1, with D tentatively TRBD1 (6 bases). The CDR3 length is 15 residues. Germline V gene lookup returns CDR1 MNHEY and CDR2 SMNVEV (reference sequence). V lost 3 bases, J lost 5 bases, and 14 bases lay in between. CDR3 protein: CASSFERRDNNEQFF. The CDR3 DNA follows: TGTGCCAGCAGTTTCGAACGCCGGGACAACAATGAGCAGTTCTTC.

This clonotype was observed at least ten times. The chain combines TRBV7-9 with TRBJ2-7; unclear D gene. V lost 0 bases and J 5 bases, leaving 5 bases between the germline ends. There are 12 residues in the CDR3. CDR1 SEHNR and CDR2 FQNEAQ come from the germline V gene (reference sequence). In DNA, the CDR3 is TGTGCCAGCAGCTTAGCGGAAAACGAGCAGTACTTC. Its translation is CASSLAENEQYF.

This clonotype was observed at least ten times. J is TRBJ2-5 and V is TRBV2; TRBD1 is a possible D gene (6 bases). The germline gives CDR1 SNHLY, CDR2 FYNNEI. The CDR3 covers 13 residues. The V gene lost 5 bases and the J gene lost 4 bases, with 11 bases spanning the gap. The CDR3 DNA sequence: TGTGCCAGCAGTTCAGGGGAACGAGAGACCCAGTACTTC. This codes for CASSSGERETQYF.

This clonotype is a singleton in its sample. This chain joins TRBV27 and TRBJ2-5; D call uncertain. Trimming left V 6 bases short and J 11 bases short, with 22 bases between. The CDR3 has 14 residues. Germline V gene lookup returns CDR1 MNHEY and CDR2 SMNVEV (reference sequence). CDR3 protein: CASRQRGNPNEQYF. The CDR3 bases are TGTGCCAGCAGGCAGCGTGGAAACCCCAATGAGCAGTACTTC.

This clonotype occurred many times. The chain has TRBV11-2 and TRBJ2-7; D tentatively fits TRBD1 or TRBD2 (5 bases each). V lost 4 bases and J 4 bases, leaving 8 bases between the germline ends. Germline loops: CDR1 SGHAT, CDR2 FQNNGV. The CDR3 is made up of 12 amino acids. The CDR3 DNA sequence: TGTGCCAGCAGCTCTGGGGGTTACGAGCAGTACTTC. Translated, it gives CASSSGGYEQYF.

This clonotype was seen at least ten times. The chain employs TRBV28 and TRBJ2-3; D is unresolved. The CDR3 totals 14 residues. Germline V gene data show CDR1 as MDHEN and CDR2 as SYDVKM. V was trimmed by 8 bases and J by 0 bases, leaving 12 bases between them. The CDR3 coding sequence is TGTGCCAGCGGGGATCGTACTAGCACAGATACGCAGTATTTT. Protein product: CASGDRTSTDTQYF.